The subject of this entry is one T cell receptor beta chain. Antigen specificity is unknown. MiXCR, run by TCRdb on the reads, gives a single entry per CDR3 protein. The sample lists under 350,000 distinct CDR3 sequences; more than 9% were seen once. This specimen comes from a study of T cell repertoires in cytomegalovirus infection. Turning to the study itself: Based on public TCR beta signatures, there were indications of CMV infection and of a matching HLA type. Findings and caveats of the study: The ex vivo response was dominated by HLA-C-restricted CMV-specific TCR beta clonotypes. Adding up the frequency of public TCR beta families identified people who carried CMV plus the relevant HLA.

The CDR3 runs 16 residues. CDR1 is SGHTA and CDR2 is FQGTGA in the germline V gene. Trimming at V came to 5 bases and at J to 5 bases, leaving 8 bases not matched to a gene. The sequence was collected from a human donor in good health (CMV status not recorded). Some clones in this sample may be carry-over from other donors' samples. The chain has TRBV7-3 and TRBJ2-5, with 13 bases lining up with TRBD2. The sequenced sample consisted of PBMCs. In nucleotides, the CDR3 is TGTGCCAGCAGCGAAACTAGCGGGGGGGCCTGGGAGACCCAGTACTTC. As protein: CASSETSGGAWETQYF.